This T cell receptor (beta chain) originates from a study of shared clonotypes between healthy human individuals. Study findings and constraints: Shared clonotypes across all four donors exceeded non-shared ones in generation probability. When naive CD4 clonotypes were compared across several donors, 4% to 6.5% were shared.

This CDR3 region has 15 residues. Trimming took off 0 bases at V and 2 bases at J, with 12 bases between the two ends. The germline CDR1 and CDR2 sequences are SGHTS and YDEGEE. CD4+ cell separation produced CD45RA+ naive and CD45RA-negative memory subsets. Researchers divided each subset's genomic DNA evenly across several immunoSEQ plates. Using immunoSEQ multiplex PCR, the repertoire was profiled, and TCRdb retains in-frame clones only, with some absent. The sample holds 1 million to 1.3 million clones, about 80% seen once. As regards this clone: What it recognizes is unknown.

The sequenced material came from memory CD4+ T cells from PBMCs. Specified subset: CD45RA-negative fraction. This sequence joins TRBV5-8 and TRBJ2-7; a weak D match, TRBD2 (6 bases). This sequence originates from a man aged 18 to 30 in good health. Some clones in this sample may be carry-over from other donors' samples. CDR3 sequence: CASSLGAGVTYEQYF. The CDR3 nucleotides are TGTGCCAGCAGCTTGGGAGCGGGCGTCACCTACGAGCAGTACTTC.